These 32 T cell receptor beta chains share one sample of origin, sequenced in a study of T cell repertoires in cytomegalovirus infection. What these receptors recognize is not known. From the reads, TCRdb called clonotypes with MiXCR, one entry per CDR3 protein. The sample has about 310,000 distinct CDR3 sequences, more than 20% seen once. The input for sequencing was cultured PBMCs, taken from culture after CMV antigen stimulation. These receptor sequences come from a human donor in good health (CMV status not recorded). Some clones in this sample may be carry-over from other donors' samples.

This chain connects TRBV9 to TRBJ2-7, with D unclear. Germline CDR1 SGDLS, CDR2 YYNGEE. The CDR3 is made up of 15 amino acids. The V end was cut by 0 bases, the J end by 5 bases, with 15 bases between. CDR3 DNA sequence: TGTGCCAGCAGCGTAGGTCACCGGCAGGCAGACGAGCAGTACTTC. It codes for CASSVGHRQADEQYF.

This chain connects TRBV2 to TRBJ2-3; unclear D gene. V lost 1 base and J lost 2, with 7 bases in between. The CDR3 consists of 14 residues. CDR1 SNHLY and CDR2 FYNNEI come from the germline V gene. The CDR3 sequence: CASSEVHHTDTQYF. The DNA of the CDR3 is TGTGCCAGCAGTGAAGTCCACCACACAGATACGCAGTATTTT.

The CDR3 nucleotides are TGTGCCAGCAGTTTTCAGGGTGAGGGCACAGATACGCAGTATTTT. The encoded protein is CASSFQGEGTDTQYF. This sequence joins TRBV28 and TRBJ2-3; a possible D gene is TRBD1 (5 bases). Trimming removed 3 bases from V and 1 base from J, with 11 bases in between. Germline CDR1 MDHEN, CDR2 SYDVKM. The CDR3 runs to 15 residues.

This clonotype was detected only a few times. The V and J genes are TRBV12-3 or TRBV12-4 and TRBJ2-1; D is ambiguous. Trimming removed 6 bases at V and 6 bases at J, with 12 bases between. The CDR3 loop spans 13 amino acids. In DNA, the CDR3 is TGTGCCAGCAGCGAACAGATCGCCAATGAGCAGTTCTTC. As protein: CASSEQIANEQFF.

This rearrangement joins TRBV12-3 or TRBV12-4 to TRBJ2-1, with 10 bases aligning to TRBD2. The CDR3 covers 16 residues. Trimming took 1 base from V and 5 from J; bases not matched to a gene: 5. The CDR3 reads CASSLVLAGDHNEQFF. DNA of the CDR3: TGTGCCAGCAGTTTAGTGCTAGCGGGAGACCACAATGAGCAGTTCTTC.

The chain uses TRBV6-1 and TRBJ2-2; D is uncertain. The V gene lost 7 bases and the J gene lost 6 bases, with 15 bases spanning the gap. CDR3 length: 14 residues. CDR1 and CDR2 (germline): MNHNS, SASEGT. CDR3 protein: CASTKPSRPGELFF. The CDR3 nucleotides are TGTGCCAGCACCAAACCTTCAAGACCCGGGGAGCTGTTTTTT.

This clonotype has just a few counts. V gene TRBV7-8 combines with J gene TRBJ2-5; maybe TRBD2 (5 bases). Trimming removed 0 bases from V and 2 bases from J, with 10 bases in between. Looked up from germline, CDR1 is SGHVS and CDR2 is FQNEAQ. There are 15 residues in the CDR3. The CDR3, as DNA: TGTGCCAGCAGCTTAGCTCCGGGAAGTCAAGAGACCCAGTACTTC. Protein: CASSLAPGSQETQYF.

The rearrangement links TRBV10-3 to TRBJ2-3; 9 nucleotides match TRBD2. The CDR3 covers 16 residues. The V gene end was trimmed by 3 bases and the J gene end by 2 bases; junction bases not matched to a gene: 6. The germline gives CDR1 ENHRY, CDR2 SYGVKD. This CDR3 reads CAISDGLAGNTDTQYF. The CDR3 DNA sequence: TGTGCCATCAGTGACGGGCTAGCGGGAAACACAGATACGCAGTATTTT.

The chain links TRBV10-2 to TRBJ2-7; D ambiguous. Germline CDR1 and CDR2: WSHSY and SAAADI. This CDR3 has 14 residues. Trimming pared 0 bases from V and 5 bases from J, leaving 11 bases between. The CDR3 nucleotides are TGCGCCAGCAGTGAGTCGTGGCCTAGTAACGAGCAGTACTTC. This encodes CASSESWPSNEQYF.

This chain connects TRBV6-1 to TRBJ1-1, with 9 nucleotides matching TRBD1. The CDR3 consists of 14 residues. V lost 7 bases, J lost 5 bases, and 8 bases stayed unmatched. Germline V gene lookup returns CDR1 MNHNS and CDR2 SASEGT. The CDR3 here is CASTYTGGATEAFF. The CDR3 DNA is TGTGCCAGCACCTACACAGGGGGCGCGACTGAAGCTTTCTTT.

This clonotype was detected many times. The chain combines TRBV11-2 with TRBJ2-1; D is unresolved. The germline gives CDR1 SGHAT, CDR2 FQNNGV. This CDR3 is built from 13 residues. V was pared by 6 bases and J by 7 bases, with 13 bases between. The CDR3 DNA sequence: TGTGCCAGCAGTCCGAATCTTGCGAATGAGCAGTTCTTC. This sequence encodes CASSPNLANEQFF.

This clonotype was recorded at least ten times. The rearrangement joins TRBV7-9 to TRBJ1-1; D may be TRBD1 (5 bases). The V and J ends lost 6 bases and 4 bases respectively, with 21 bases between them. The CDR3 has 16 residues. Germline-derived CDR1 and CDR2 are SEHNR and FQNEAQ (reference sequence). The CDR3 nucleotides are TGTGCCAGCAGGCATCTCCGACGGGGGATGAGCACTGAAGCTTTCTTT. Translating gives CASRHLRRGMSTEAFF. The full variable domain, with the rest looked up from reference TRBV7-9 and TRBJ1-1, is DTGVSQNPRHKITKRGQNVTFRCDPISEHNRLYWYRQTLGQGPEFLTYFQNEAQLEKSRLLSDRFSAERPKGSFSTLEIQRTEQGDSAMYLCASRHLRRGMSTEAFFGQGTRLTVV.

This clonotype was detected ten times or more. V gene TRBV29-1 combines with J gene TRBJ2-1; TRBD2 matches 7 bases. Unmatched junction bases numbered 10, after V lost 6 bases and J lost 2 bases. This CDR3 contains 15 residues. CDR1 SQVTM and CDR2 ANQGSEA come from the germline V gene. As DNA, the CDR3 is TGCAGCGTCCCCCGGGCGGGAGAGGCCTACAATGAGCAGTTCTTC. It encodes CSVPRAGEAYNEQFF.

The V gene is TRBV7-6, the J gene TRBJ2-5, with 9 bases matching TRBD1. V shed 0 bases and J 3 bases; nucleotides not matched to a gene: 5. The CDR3 consists of 16 residues. Germline lookup yields CDR1 SGHVS and CDR2 FNYEAQ. As DNA, the CDR3 is TGTGCCAGCAGCTTAGCCTCCCGGGACAGGGAAGAGACCCAGTACTTC. Its protein product is CASSLASRDREETQYF.

The table lists this clonotype with a few counts. V and J are TRBV4-1 and TRBJ2-5, with 9 nucleotides matching TRBD1. Germline V gene data show CDR1 as MGHRA and CDR2 as YSYEKL. The V gene end was trimmed by 3 bases and the J gene end by 2 bases; junction bases not matched to a gene: 7. The CDR3 totals 16 residues. DNA for the CDR3: TGCGCCAGCAGCCAGGAAACGGACAGGGGTCAAGAGACCCAGTACTTC. It translates to CASSQETDRGQETQYF.

There are a few counts of this clonotype. The chain recombines TRBV5-1 with TRBJ1-5; D ambiguous. Germline lookup yields CDR1 SGHRS and CDR2 YFSETQ. The CDR3 covers 14 residues. V was cut by 0 bases and J by 5 bases, with 9 bases left in between. DNA for the CDR3: TGCGCCAGCAGCTTGGACAGCCAGTATCAGCCCCAGCATTTT. Amino acid sequence: CASSLDSQYQPQHF.

The sample holds a few counts of this clonotype. The chain employs TRBV27 and TRBJ2-7, with D tentatively TRBD2 (5 bases). The CDR3 totals 12 residues. Between the trimmed V and J ends, which lost 1 base and 5 bases, there was a span of 6 bases. CDR1 and CDR2 from the germline V gene are MNHEY and SMNVEV (reference sequence). CDR3 sequence: CASSLFGDEQYF. CDR3 in DNA: TGTGCCAGCAGTTTATTCGGGGACGAGCAGTACTTC.

The rearrangement uses TRBV28 and TRBJ1-1; D possibly corresponds to TRBD1 (5 bases). The CDR3 has 15 amino acids. V lost 9 bases and J lost 0, with 17 bases in between. Germline-derived CDR1 and CDR2 are MDHEN and SYDVKM. CDR3 nucleotide sequence: TGTGCCAGTTTCATGGGGGGAGCCTTGAACACTGAAGCTTTCTTT. Amino acid sequence: CASFMGGALNTEAFF.

This clonotype was observed at least ten times. This chain connects TRBV7-2 to TRBJ2-3, with D hard to call. This CDR3 comprises 13 residues. V shed 5 bases and J shed 2 bases, with 8 bases lying between them. Germline CDR1 reads SGHTA; CDR2 reads FQGNSA. The CDR3 spells CASSPSSTDTQYF. The DNA of the CDR3 is TGTGCCAGCAGCCCCTCCTCCACAGATACGCAGTATTTT.

The V gene is TRBV11-1, the J gene TRBJ2-2; possibly TRBD1 for D (6 bases). This CDR3 spans 15 amino acids. V was shortened by 5 bases and J by 2 bases, with 12 bases between the two germline ends. The germline V gene encodes CDR1 SGHAT and CDR2 FQDESV (reference sequence). The CDR3 here is CASSHVGANTGELFF. The CDR3 bases are TGTGCCAGCAGCCACGTGGGGGCCAACACCGGGGAGCTGTTTTTT.

This clonotype showed up many times. The chain carries TRBV7-2 and TRBJ2-3; the D is unclear. The length of the CDR3 is 11 residues. V lost 5 bases and J lost 2, with 2 bases in between. Germline-derived CDR1 and CDR2 are SGHTA and FQGNSA. CDR3 in amino acids: CASSNTDTQYF. CDR3 coding DNA: TGTGCCAGCAGCAACACAGATACGCAGTATTTT.

This clonotype turned up a few times. This rearrangement joins TRBV7-6 to TRBJ2-1; 12 bases are shared with TRBD2. The CDR3 is made up of 15 amino acids. V lost 5 bases to trimming and J lost 7 bases; unmatched junction nucleotides: 6. In germline, CDR1 is SGHVS, CDR2 FNYEAQ. The CDR3 DNA sequence: TGTGCCAGCAGCGAGCTAGCGGGGGGGGCAAATGAGCAGTTCTTC. Amino acids: CASSELAGGANEQFF.

The V gene is TRBV28, the J gene TRBJ1-2, with D possibly matching TRBD1 (6 bases). This CDR3 is built from 16 residues. The ends were cut back, 5 bases at V and 2 bases at J, with 18 bases in the middle. Germline V lookup: CDR1 MDHEN, CDR2 SYDVKM. The CDR3 bases are TGTGCCAGCAGTCTCCTACAGGGAGGGTGGAACTATGGCTACACCTTC. Protein: CASSLLQGGWNYGYTF.

This clonotype has just a few counts. This chain uses TRBV5-6 with TRBJ2-3; 8 bases map to TRBD1. Germline V gene sequence: CDR1 SGHDT, CDR2 YYEEEE. This CDR3 spans 15 amino acids. The junction had 11 bases not matched to a gene; V was cut back by 0 bases and J by 11 bases. The CDR3 is CASSLGQGQVGWQYF. CDR3 nucleotide sequence: TGTGCCAGCAGCTTGGGACAGGGGCAAGTTGGCTGGCAGTATTTT.

The chain carries TRBV27 and TRBJ2-5, with D uncertain. This CDR3 contains 14 residues. The germline V and J ends were trimmed by 4 bases and 5 bases, with 14 bases remaining between them. Germline V lookup: CDR1 MNHEY, CDR2 SMNVEV (reference sequence). The CDR3 reads CASSSSDWAETQYF. DNA for the CDR3: TGTGCCAGCAGTTCCTCCGACTGGGCGGAGACCCAGTACTTC.

V is TRBV28 and J is TRBJ1-5, with D possibly being TRBD1 (5 bases). Trimming pared 3 bases from V and 6 bases from J, leaving 15 bases between. CDR1 is MDHEN and CDR2 is SYDVKM in the germline V gene. This CDR3 has 15 amino acids. The CDR3 sequence: CASSFAGLGRQPQHF. DNA of the CDR3: TGTGCCAGCAGTTTTGCGGGGTTGGGGCGTCAGCCCCAGCATTTT. The full variable domain, rest sourced from reference TRBV28 and TRBJ1-5, is DVKVTQSSRYLVKRTGEKVFLECVQDMDHENMFWYRQDPGLGLRLIYFSYDVKMKEKGDIPEGYSVSREKKERFSLILESASTNQTSMYLCASSFAGLGRQPQHFGDGTRLSIL.

V gene TRBV2 combines with J gene TRBJ1-1; 9 bases line up with TRBD1. V lost 2 bases and J lost 2; bases outside the gene matches: 6. The length of the CDR3 is 16 residues. Germline V lookup: CDR1 SNHLY, CDR2 FYNNEI. CDR3 nucleotide sequence: TGTGCCAGCAGTGAATTACAGGGGGCTATAAACACTGAAGCTTTCTTT. Encoded protein: CASSELQGAINTEAFF.

This clonotype was seen a few times. V gene TRBV20-1 combines with J gene TRBJ2-3, with D unresolved. Germline values: CDR1 DFQATT, CDR2 SNEGSKA (reference sequence). The V and J ends lost 2 bases and 0 bases respectively, with 6 bases between them. The CDR3 covers 13 residues. CDR3 residues: CSARLQSTDTQYF. In nucleotides, the CDR3 is TGCAGTGCTAGATTGCAGAGCACAGATACGCAGTATTTT.

The CDR3: CASSRLTSLREQYF. CDR3 coding DNA: TGTGCCAGCAGCCGATTGACTAGCCTTCGGGAGCAGTACTTC. The chain uses TRBV5-6 and TRBJ2-7; 7 bases are shared with TRBD2. The CDR3 has 14 residues. The germline V gene has CDR1 SGHDT and CDR2 YYEEEE. V lost 4 bases and J lost 7; bases outside the gene matches: 11.

This clonotype was seen many times. The gene calls are TRBV6-1 and TRBJ1-1, with a weak D call TRBD1 (6 bases). Between the trimmed V and J ends, which lost 4 bases and 10 bases, there was a span of 22 bases. CDR1 and CDR2 from the germline V gene are MNHNS and SASEGT. CDR3 length: 15 amino acids. As DNA, the CDR3 is TGTGCCAGCAGTGCCAACGACCGGGGGCAACGGGTAGCTTTCTTT. Protein sequence: CASSANDRGQRVAFF.

This chain links TRBV11-1 with TRBJ2-1; tentatively, D is TRBD2 (5 bases). Germline V gene lookup returns CDR1 SGHAT and CDR2 FQDESV (reference sequence). V lost 4 bases to trimming and J lost 4 bases, with 11 bases between them. CDR3 length: 14 residues. The CDR3 DNA reads as TGTGCCAGCAGCTCGGAGGCCCTTTACAATGAGCAGTTCTTC. As protein: CASSSEALYNEQFF.

Many counts were recorded for this clonotype. The genes are TRBV7-2 and TRBJ1-4, with D tentatively TRBD1 (5 bases). Trimming took 3 bases from V and 2 from J, leaving 7 bases between them. CDR1 is SGHTA and CDR2 is FQGNSA in the germline V gene. This CDR3 has 14 amino acids. Here the CDR3 DNA reads TGTGCCAGCAGCTTGGGACCGACTAATGAAAAACTGTTTTTT. This encodes CASSLGPTNEKLFF.